These 28 T cell receptor beta chains originate from one sample sequenced in a study of T cell responses to AZD1222 COVID-19 vaccine. Produced via immunoSEQ multiplex PCR; TCRdb's table is partial and in-frame only. The repertoire holds approximately 100,000 clones, with about nine tenths as singletons. The specimen comprised peripheral blood, sampled on day 0 of AZD1222 vaccination. The receptors derive from an adult in good health.

As for this clone: The identical CDR3 is also encoded by other nucleotide sequences in the sample. The CDR3 loop reads CASSQDSGGADTQYF. The DNA of the CDR3 is TGTGCCAGCAGCCAAGATAGCGGGGGGGCAGATACGCAGTATTTT. The rearrangement links TRBV4-2 to TRBJ2-3, with 11 bases identical to TRBD2. With V trimmed by 0 bases and J by 4 bases, 0 bases remained unmatched. The CDR3 length is 15 residues. In germline, CDR1 is LGHNA, CDR2 YNFKEQ.

The chain employs TRBV11-2 and TRBJ2-5; D gene uncertain. Germline V CDR1 and CDR2: SGHAT, FQNNGV. The CDR3 has 15 residues. Trimming removed 4 bases from V and 4 bases from J, with 16 bases in between. CDR3 sequence: CASSSQGGKGETQYF. The CDR3 region has the DNA TGTGCCAGCAGCTCACAAGGTGGGAAGGGAGAGACCCAGTACTTC.

The chain employs TRBV24-1 and TRBJ1-1, with 8 bases matching TRBD1. The CDR3 runs 15 residues. V trimming: 6 bases; J trimming: 3 bases; junction bases outside the gene matches: 8. From germline, CDR1 is KGHDR and CDR2 SFDVKD. CDR3 protein: CATSSRGLGDTEAFF. CDR3 coding DNA: TGTGCCACCAGTTCCAGGGGGCTGGGTGACACTGAAGCTTTCTTT.

This rearrangement joins TRBV3-1 (or the pseudogene TRBV3-2) to TRBJ1-4, with unresolved D. This CDR3 region has 14 residues. The V end lost 3 bases, the J end lost 8 bases, and 13 bases lay between the germline ends. CDR1 and CDR2 from the germline V gene are LGHDT and YNNKEL (reference sequence). The DNA for the CDR3 is TGTGCCAGCAGCCAGGGTAGGGTGAAGGAAAAACTGTTTTTT. Amino acid sequence: CASSQGRVKEKLFF.

This chain connects TRBV19 to TRBJ1-5; D call uncertain. The CDR3 loop spans 15 amino acids. Trimming stripped 1 base from V and 2 bases from J, with 9 bases between. Germline-derived CDR1 and CDR2 are LNHDA and SQIVND (reference sequence). CDR3 amino acids: CASSIVPGGNQPQHF. The CDR3 DNA sequence: TGTGCCAGTAGTATAGTTCCTGGTGGCAATCAGCCCCAGCATTTT.

The chain recombines TRBV29-1 with TRBJ1-2; D gene unclear. V was shortened by 7 bases and J by 3 bases, with 15 bases between the two germline ends. The length of the CDR3 is 13 residues. The germline V gene encodes CDR1 SQVTM and CDR2 ANQGSEA. CDR3 nucleotides: TGCAGCGGATTTCGGGTCCTACACTATGGCTACACCTTC. Encoded protein: CSGFRVLHYGYTF.

This clone showed up just once. The J gene is TRBJ2-7, the V gene TRBV13; 7 bases fit TRBD1. V trimming: 2 bases; J trimming: 4 bases; junction bases outside the gene matches: 11. Germline loops: CDR1 PRHDT, CDR2 FYEKMQ (reference sequence). This CDR3 has 16 amino acids. CDR3 amino acids: CASSLSFRQGVYEQYF. The CDR3 DNA reads as TGTGCCAGCAGCTTATCATTCCGACAGGGAGTATACGAGCAGTACTTC. Complete variable domain (other parts from reference TRBV13 and TRBJ2-7): AAGVIQSPRHLIKEKRETATLKCYPIPRHDTVYWYQQGPGQDPQFLISFYEKMQSDKGSIPDRFSAQQFSDYHSELNMSSLELGDSALYFCASSLSFRQGVYEQYFGPGTRLTVT.

This chain links TRBV6-5 with TRBJ1-5; D may be TRBD1 (6 bases). The CDR3 loop spans 14 amino acids. Trimming pared 7 bases from V and 6 bases from J, leaving 16 bases between. Germline CDR1 is MNHEY and CDR2 is SVGAGI. The CDR3 is CASTIRGGSQPQHF. The CDR3 DNA reads as TGTGCCAGCACCATAAGAGGGGGTTCTCAGCCCCAGCATTTT.

The chain uses TRBV4-2 and TRBJ1-5; tentatively, D is TRBD1 (6 bases). The CDR3 has 14 amino acids. Germline CDR1 reads LGHNA; CDR2 reads YNFKEQ. V lost 3 bases and J lost 7, with 13 bases in between. CDR3 DNA sequence: TGTGCCAGCAGCCACCAGGGGATCGGGCAGCCCCAGCATTTT. It codes for CASSHQGIGQPQHF.

To note about this clone: A junction boundary mismatches the germline segment, possibly from a read error. The J gene is TRBJ1-1, the V gene TRBV2; D possibly corresponds to TRBD1 (6 bases). CDR1 and CDR2 from the germline V gene are SNHLY and FYNNEI. This CDR3 spans 11 amino acids. CDR3: CASSGGGRKIF. CDR3 nucleotides: TGTGCCAGCAGTGGTGGGGGGCGGAAGATCTTT.

A note on this clone: The sample contains more than one DNA sequence encoding this CDR3. The V gene is TRBV28, the J gene TRBJ2-7, with TRBD1 matching over 8 bases. The junction had 4 bases not matched to a gene; V was cut back by 5 bases and J by 1 base. Germline CDR1 is MDHEN and CDR2 is SYDVKM. This CDR3 is built from 14 residues. The CDR3: CASSPDRVSYEQYF. CDR3 DNA: TGTGCCAGCAGTCCGGACAGGGTTTCCTACGAGCAGTACTTC.

The chain uses TRBV7-2 and TRBJ1-1; D may be TRBD1 (5 bases). The V end was cut by 1 base, the J end by 4 bases, with 7 bases between. The CDR3 sequence is 13 residues long. CDR1 is SGHTA, CDR2 FQGNSA, per germline. CDR3 amino acids: CASSLDRSTEAFF. In DNA, the CDR3 is TGTGCCAGCAGCTTAGACAGGTCCACTGAAGCTTTCTTT.

V usage is TRBV28 and J usage is TRBJ2-7, with 7 nucleotides matching TRBD1. Germline values: CDR1 MDHEN, CDR2 SYDVKM. There are 12 residues in the CDR3. The junction had 1 base not matched to a gene; V was cut back by 8 bases and J by 0 bases. The CDR3 sequence is CASGTDSYEQYF. In DNA form, the CDR3 reads TGTGCCAGCGGGACAGACTCCTACGAGCAGTACTTC.

The genes are TRBV11-3 and TRBJ2-5; D is possibly TRBD1 (6 bases). CDR1 and CDR2 (germline): SGHNT, YENEEA. V lost 4 bases, J lost 7 bases, and 13 bases lay in between. The CDR3 spans 13 residues. The CDR3 DNA reads TGTGCCAGCAGCTGGACAGAAAGTTCGACCCAGTACTTC. Amino acid sequence: CASSWTESSTQYF.

The rearrangement links TRBV2 to TRBJ1-2, with D possibly being TRBD1 (5 bases). V lost 4 bases, J lost 1 base, and 10 bases lay in between. Germline CDR1 and CDR2: SNHLY and FYNNEI. This CDR3 is built from 14 residues. CDR3 amino acids: CASSGQGYNYGYTF. As DNA, the CDR3 is TGTGCCAGCAGTGGTCAGGGTTATAACTATGGCTACACCTTC.

This rearrangement joins TRBV28 to TRBJ1-1; 7 bases fit TRBD1. The CDR3 sequence is 14 residues long. Germline V lookup: CDR1 MDHEN, CDR2 SYDVKM. With V trimmed by 2 bases and J by 6 bases, 6 bases remained unmatched. CDR3 in amino acids: CASSLEGALAEAFF. In DNA form, the CDR3 reads TGTGCCAGCAGTTTAGAGGGGGCGCTCGCTGAAGCTTTCTTT.

The chain employs TRBV3-1 (or the pseudogene TRBV3-2) and TRBJ2-5; a possible D gene is TRBD2 (6 bases). The V and J ends lost 1 base and 5 bases respectively, with 8 bases between them. The CDR3 length is 13 residues. Germline CDR1 and CDR2: LGHDT and YNNKEL (reference sequence). As DNA, the CDR3 is TGTGCCAGCAGCCAAGGCCTAGCGGAGACCCAGTACTTC. Translating it yields CASSQGLAETQYF.

The chain is built from TRBV5-8 and TRBJ2-7; unclear D gene. The CDR3 covers 11 residues. V was cut by 4 bases and J by 2 bases, with 4 bases left in between. The germline CDR1 and CDR2 sequences are SGHTS and YDEGEE. For the CDR3, the DNA is TGTGCCAGCAGCCTTACCTACGAGCAGTACTTC. This encodes CASSLTYEQYF.

The chain uses TRBV19 and TRBJ2-7, with D unresolved. The germline V gene encodes CDR1 LNHDA and CDR2 SQIVND (reference sequence). This CDR3 has 14 residues. Between the trimmed V and J ends, which lost 3 bases and 4 bases, there was a span of 13 bases. CDR3 in amino acids: CASSMPGLAYEQYF. CDR3 bases: TGTGCCAGTAGTATGCCGGGCCTTGCGTACGAGCAGTACTTC. The variable domain in full, with the rest retrieved from reference TRBV19 and TRBJ2-7, is DGGITQSPKYLFRKEGQNVTLSCEQNLNHDAMYWYRQDPGQGLRLIYYSQIVNDFQKGDIAEGYSVSREKKESFPLTVTSAQKNPTAFYLCASSMPGLAYEQYFGPGTRLTVT.

The chain employs TRBV5-1 and TRBJ2-2; TRBD2 aligns across 7 bases. Unmatched junction bases numbered 9, after V lost 4 bases and J lost 6 bases. The CDR3 consists of 15 residues. Germline values: CDR1 SGHRS, CDR2 YFSETQ. The CDR3 bases are TGCGCCAGCAGCCCGCTCGGTGGGGGGGCCGGGGAGCTGTTTTTT. It codes for CASSPLGGGAGELFF.

This rearrangement joins TRBV2 to TRBJ2-7; weak D call: TRBD2 (6 bases). CDR1 is SNHLY, CDR2 FYNNEI, per germline. Trimming pared 7 bases from V and 0 bases from J, leaving 16 bases between. The length of the CDR3 is 15 residues. The CDR3 here is CASNILGTLSYEQYF. The CDR3, as DNA: TGTGCCAGCAATATCCTGGGGACTCTCTCCTACGAGCAGTACTTC.

This clone was recorded only once. This CDR3 reads CASSQVAGQGLYEQYF. The CDR3 DNA follows: TGTGCCAGCAGCCAAGTAGCGGGACAGGGGTTGTACGAGCAGTACTTC. This rearrangement joins TRBV14 to TRBJ2-7; TRBD1 matches at 10 bases. This CDR3 has 16 residues. Germline V CDR1 and CDR2: SGHDN, FVKESK. V lost 1 base to trimming and J lost 4 bases; unmatched junction nucleotides: 7.

V gene TRBV18 combines with J gene TRBJ1-6; TRBD1 agrees at 8 bases. The J segment lost 10 bases and the V segment lost 4 bases, leaving 12 bases of the junction unmatched. The germline V gene has CDR1 KGHSH and CDR2 LQKENI. The CDR3 is 16 amino acids. CDR3 region: CASSQGQQGVGSPLHF. The DNA for the CDR3 is TGTGCCAGCTCACAGGGTCAACAGGGGGTTGGGTCACCCCTCCACTTT. The whole variable domain, filled in from reference TRBV18 and TRBJ1-6, reads NAGVMQNPRHLVRRRGQEARLRCSPMKGHSHVYWYRQLPEEGLKFMVYLQKENIIDESGMPKERFSAEFPKEGPSILRIQQVVRGDSAAYFCASSQGQQGVGSPLHFGNGTRLTVT.

The gene calls are TRBV19 and TRBJ2-2; perhaps TRBD2 as D (6 bases). The germline V gene encodes CDR1 LNHDA and CDR2 SQIVND (reference sequence). V shed 5 bases and J shed 4 bases, with 17 bases lying between them. CDR3 length: 16 amino acids. CDR3 sequence (DNA): TGTGCCAGTAGTTACCGCGGGGCTATGAGCACCGGGGAGCTGTTTTTT. The encoded protein is CASSYRGAMSTGELFF.

This chain connects TRBV28 to TRBJ2-2; unclear D gene. There are 14 residues in the CDR3. Trimming left V 4 bases short and J 6 bases short, with 12 bases between. Per the germline V gene, CDR1 is MDHEN and CDR2 is SYDVKM. The CDR3 loop reads CASSSRRGAGELFF. The CDR3 DNA follows: TGTGCCAGCAGTTCCAGGCGTGGGGCCGGGGAGCTGTTTTTT.

The chain carries TRBV6-1 and TRBJ1-2; D may be TRBD1 (5 bases). The CDR3 loop spans 15 amino acids. Germline V gene data show CDR1 as MNHNS and CDR2 as SASEGT. V shed 0 bases and J shed 2 bases, with 10 bases lying between them. The CDR3 spells CASSEAGHRNYGYTF. CDR3 sequence (DNA): TGTGCCAGCAGTGAAGCGGGGCACAGAAACTATGGCTACACCTTC.

The chain has TRBV5-1 and TRBJ1-1; 7 bases map to TRBD1. This CDR3 has 14 amino acids. The V gene end was trimmed by 5 bases and the J gene end by 3 bases; junction bases not matched to a gene: 7. CDR1 is SGHRS, CDR2 YFSETQ, per germline. CDR3 bases: TGCGCCAGCAGTCGTTCCAGGGGGGACACTGAAGCTTTCTTT. It is translated as CASSRSRGDTEAFF.

The genes are TRBV18 and TRBJ1-3, with no clear D. The germline CDR1 and CDR2 sequences are KGHSH and LQKENI. The CDR3 has 16 residues. The V end lost 3 bases, the J end lost 4 bases, and 16 bases lay between the germline ends. In nucleotides, the CDR3 is TGTGCCAGCTCACCGATGGTGATGGGGAGCGGAAACACCATATATTTT. This codes for CASSPMVMGSGNTIYF.